Sequencing of this T cell receptor (beta chain) was carried out in a study of Ad26.COV2.S vaccination and SARS-CoV-2 variants. Study-level background: Donor was one of the participants in the Ad26.COV2.S arm of the COV1001 trial. Each vaccinee took Ad26.COV2.S intramuscularly, once or twice 56 days apart. Study outcomes and limitations: While placebo recipients had lower spike-specific TCR breadth, vaccine recipients had more.

As regards this clone: Its antigen is not known.

Documented treatment: roughly 19 received Ad26.COV2.S at low or high dose, single or two shots; several received placebo; per-sample allocation not given. Sampling was done on day 63 after the first vaccine or placebo injection. The administered vaccine (an Ad26 vector) expressed Wuhan-strain SARS-CoV-2 spike. The table came from immunoSEQ multiplex PCR; TCRdb's copy has only in-frame clones and leaves some out. In the table there are some 520,000 clones, roughly 87% of which are singletons. The germline CDR1 and CDR2 sequences are MNHEY and SVGEGT. The CDR3 consists of 18 residues. With V trimmed by 6 bases and J by 8 bases, 14 bases remained unmatched.

The clonotype originates from a person aged 18-65 years who received the Ad26.COV2.S COVID-19 vaccine or a placebo. Sequenced here: peripheral blood, sampled in a trial of Ad26.COV2.S vaccine versus placebo. V and J are TRBV6-2 or TRBV6-3 and TRBJ2-3; 16 nucleotides agree with TRBD2. CDR3 sequence reads: CASSTGTSGRAFSGTQYF. CDR3 bases: TGTGCCAGCAGCACCGGGACTAGCGGGAGGGCATTCTCGGGTACGCAGTATTTT.